This T cell receptor beta chain was sequenced during a study of blood T cell repertoires in COVID-19. The overall study: Nucleic acid was either cDNA or gDNA, and it came from T cells, B-cell-depleted T cells, or PBMCs.

Germline V CDR1 and CDR2: LNHDA, SQIVND (reference sequence). This CDR3 region has 15 residues. V was clipped by 4 bases and J by 1 base, with 13 bases between them. Method: immunoSEQ multiplex PCR; TCRdb's copy keeps in-frame clones and lacks some. This repertoire shows about 250,000 clones, 85% to 90% found once; its top ten account for approximately 1.7%. This clonotype was sampled from a man aged 35-49 years who had recovered from COVID-19. This chain connects TRBV19 to TRBJ1-1, with D perhaps matching TRBD1 (6 bases). Sequenced sample: PBMCs or T cells enriched from blood (not recorded which). The CDR3 nucleotides are TGTGCCAGTAGTAAAACCGGGACAAGGAACACTGAAGCTTTCTTT. It specifies CASSKTGTRNTEAFF.